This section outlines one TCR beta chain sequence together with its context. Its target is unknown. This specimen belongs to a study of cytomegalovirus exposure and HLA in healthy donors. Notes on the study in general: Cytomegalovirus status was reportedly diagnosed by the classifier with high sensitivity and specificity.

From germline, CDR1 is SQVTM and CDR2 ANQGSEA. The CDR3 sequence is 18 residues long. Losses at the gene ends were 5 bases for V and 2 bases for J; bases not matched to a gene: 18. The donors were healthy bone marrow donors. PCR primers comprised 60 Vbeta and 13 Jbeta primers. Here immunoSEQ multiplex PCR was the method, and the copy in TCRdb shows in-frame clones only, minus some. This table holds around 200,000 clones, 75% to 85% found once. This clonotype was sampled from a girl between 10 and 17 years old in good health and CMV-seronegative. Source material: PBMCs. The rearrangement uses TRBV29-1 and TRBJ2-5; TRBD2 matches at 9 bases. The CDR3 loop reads CSVKTKVSGGQHQETQYF. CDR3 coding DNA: TGCAGCGTTAAGACTAAGGTTAGCGGGGGCCAACATCAAGAGACCCAGTACTTC.